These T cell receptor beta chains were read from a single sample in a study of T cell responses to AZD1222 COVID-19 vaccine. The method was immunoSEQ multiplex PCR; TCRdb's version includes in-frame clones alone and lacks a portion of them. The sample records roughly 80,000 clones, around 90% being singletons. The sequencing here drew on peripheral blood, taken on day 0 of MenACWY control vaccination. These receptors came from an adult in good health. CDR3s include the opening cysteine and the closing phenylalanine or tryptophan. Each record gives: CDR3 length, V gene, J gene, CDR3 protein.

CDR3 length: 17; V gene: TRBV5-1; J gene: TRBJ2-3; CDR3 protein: CASSLGPSGASTDTQYF
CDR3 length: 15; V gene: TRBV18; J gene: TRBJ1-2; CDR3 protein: CASSPPWTGIYGYTF
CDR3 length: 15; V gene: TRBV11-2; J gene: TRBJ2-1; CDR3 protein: CASSPRVEVGNEQFF
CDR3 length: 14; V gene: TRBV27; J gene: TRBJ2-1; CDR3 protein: CATSTSGNYNEQFF
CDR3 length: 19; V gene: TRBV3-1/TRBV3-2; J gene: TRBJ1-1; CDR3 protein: CASSQGLLGRPLGGTEAFF
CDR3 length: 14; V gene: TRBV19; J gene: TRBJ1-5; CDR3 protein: CASSSRGVGQPQHF
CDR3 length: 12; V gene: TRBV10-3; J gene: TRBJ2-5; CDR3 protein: CATAGDGETQYF
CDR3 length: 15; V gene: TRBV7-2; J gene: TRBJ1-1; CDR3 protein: CASSLAPGPRKEAFF
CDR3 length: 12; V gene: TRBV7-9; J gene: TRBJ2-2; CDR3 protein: CASSPGGRELFF
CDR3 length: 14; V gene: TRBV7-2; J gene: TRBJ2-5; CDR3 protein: CASSFRGQEETQYF
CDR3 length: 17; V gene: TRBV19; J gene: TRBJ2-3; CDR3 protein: CASSVKSGTSGTDTQYF
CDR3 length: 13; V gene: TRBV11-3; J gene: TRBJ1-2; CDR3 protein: CASSLGNFYGYTF
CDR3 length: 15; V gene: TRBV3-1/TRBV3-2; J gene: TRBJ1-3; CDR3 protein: CASSEFSGAGNTIYF
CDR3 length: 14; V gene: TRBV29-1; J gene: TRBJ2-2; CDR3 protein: CSVHVDVGSGELFF
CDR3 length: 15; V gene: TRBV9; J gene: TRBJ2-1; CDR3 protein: CASTVGGSSYNEQFF
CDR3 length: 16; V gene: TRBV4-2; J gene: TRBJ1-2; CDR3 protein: CASSQGGATPPHGYTF
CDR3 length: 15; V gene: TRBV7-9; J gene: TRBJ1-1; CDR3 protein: CASSLSFKGGPEAFF
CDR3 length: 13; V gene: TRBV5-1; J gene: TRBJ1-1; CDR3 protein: CASSFALNTEAFF
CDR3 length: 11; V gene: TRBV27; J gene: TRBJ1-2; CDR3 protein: CASSQGGGYTF
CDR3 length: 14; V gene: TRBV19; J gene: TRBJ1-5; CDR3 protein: CASSIVGSNQPQHF
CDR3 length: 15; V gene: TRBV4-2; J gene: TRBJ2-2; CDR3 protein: CASSQTSGATGELFF
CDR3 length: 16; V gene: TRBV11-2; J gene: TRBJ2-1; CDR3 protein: CASSPPGLSSYNEQFF
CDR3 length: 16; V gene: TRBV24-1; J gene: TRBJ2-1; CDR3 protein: CATSDPKREGRNEQFF
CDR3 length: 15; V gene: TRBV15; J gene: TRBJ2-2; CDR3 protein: CATSRVGKNTGELFF
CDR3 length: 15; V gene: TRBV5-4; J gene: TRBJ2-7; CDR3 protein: CASSLGGRENHEQYF
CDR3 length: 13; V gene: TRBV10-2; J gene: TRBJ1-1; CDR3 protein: CASSVQGGTEAFF
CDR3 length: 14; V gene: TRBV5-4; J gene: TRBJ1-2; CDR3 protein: CASSARVVDYGYTF
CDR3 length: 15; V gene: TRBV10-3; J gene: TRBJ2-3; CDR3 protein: CAIGEAGVPGNTQYF
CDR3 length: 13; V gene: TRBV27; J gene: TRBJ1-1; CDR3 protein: CASRATGGAEAFF
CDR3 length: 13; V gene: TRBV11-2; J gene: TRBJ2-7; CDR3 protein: CASSSRTSGEQYF
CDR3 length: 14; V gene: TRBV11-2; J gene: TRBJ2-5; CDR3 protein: CASRPTGRGETQYF
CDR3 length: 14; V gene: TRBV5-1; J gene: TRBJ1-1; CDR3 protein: CASSLGGLNTEAFF
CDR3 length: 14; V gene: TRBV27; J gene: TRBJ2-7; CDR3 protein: CASRGVGFAYEQYF
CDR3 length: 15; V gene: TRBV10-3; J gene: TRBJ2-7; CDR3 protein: CAISESSGTLLEQYF
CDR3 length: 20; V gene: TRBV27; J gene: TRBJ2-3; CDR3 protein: CASSSQRTSGRQGHTDTQYF
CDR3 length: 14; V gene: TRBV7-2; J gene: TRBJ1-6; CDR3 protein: CASSLGGFPRALHF
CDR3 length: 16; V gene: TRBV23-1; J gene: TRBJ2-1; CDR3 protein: CAMHIRPTACYNEQFF